Shown below are 8 T cell receptor beta chains from a single sample sequenced in a study of OX40 agonist ivuxolimab in advanced cancers. Profiling relied on immunoSEQ multiplex PCR, and the TCRdb table lists in-frame clones only, not all of them. The table has about 38,000 clones, about 89% seen once. Sample: CD4+ or CD8+ T cells sorted from blood, taken in a trial of the OX40 agonist ivuxolimab. These receptor sequences come from an adult with an advanced solid tumor such as melanoma, head and neck, liver or kidney cancer.

The table lists this clone with a count of one. V usage is TRBV6-1 and J usage is TRBJ1-2; D perhaps matches TRBD1 (6 bases). CDR1 MNHNS and CDR2 SASEGT come from the germline V gene. The V end was cut by 6 bases, the J end by 8 bases, with 16 bases between. This CDR3 comprises 13 residues. The CDR3 is CASRDTGFLGYTF. Written as DNA, the CDR3 is TGTGCCAGCAGGGACACAGGGTTTTTAGGCTACACCTTC.

The sample holds many counts of this clone. The V call is TRBV25-1, the J call TRBJ1-4; TRBD1 might be the D (6 bases). V lost 7 bases, J lost 8 bases, and 14 bases lay in between. Germline values: CDR1 MGHDK, CDR2 SYGVNS. The CDR3 loop spans 13 amino acids. CDR3 in amino acids: CASKTYGGEKLFF. The CDR3 nucleotides are TGTGCCAGCAAGACCTACGGGGGCGAAAAACTGTTTTTT.

The chain joins TRBV9 to TRBJ2-7; perhaps TRBD1 as D (5 bases). Germline V gives CDR1 SGDLS, CDR2 YYNGEE. V shed 3 bases and J shed 3 bases, with 13 bases lying between them. CDR3 length: 14 amino acids. In nucleotides, the CDR3 is TGTGCCAGCAGCGCGGGCCTCAGGGACTACGAGCAGTACTTC. Translation gives CASSAGLRDYEQYF.

V is TRBV7-9 and J is TRBJ2-1; 9 bases are shared with TRBD2. The V segment lost 5 bases and the J segment 4 bases; nucleotides outside the gene matches: 9. The CDR3 sequence is 16 residues long. Germline CDR1 reads SEHNR; CDR2 reads FQNEAQ (reference sequence). CDR3 region: CASSLARAGGYNEQFF. The CDR3 coding sequence is TGTGCCAGCAGCCTGGCTCGAGCGGGGGGATACAATGAGCAGTTCTTC.

There are a few counts of this clone. The chain employs TRBV9 and TRBJ2-5; D is ambiguous. Deletions cut 0 bases from V and 0 bases from J, with 6 bases between. This CDR3 has 14 residues. The germline V gene has CDR1 SGDLS and CDR2 YYNGEE. This CDR3 is CASSVGEYQETQYF. The CDR3 region has the DNA TGTGCCAGCAGCGTAGGGGAATACCAAGAGACCCAGTACTTC.

V usage is TRBV5-6 and J usage is TRBJ2-3; 9 bases are shared with TRBD2. Germline V gene sequence: CDR1 SGHDT, CDR2 YYEEEE. The V and J ends lost 4 bases and 1 base, in that order; junction bases with no gene match: 4. The CDR3 runs to 15 residues. The CDR3 coding sequence is TGTGCCAGCAGCGCCACTAGCGGGCGCACAGATACGCAGTATTTT. Amino acids: CASSATSGRTDTQYF.

J is TRBJ1-1 and V is TRBV6-5; a weak D match, TRBD1 (5 bases). V lost 4 bases to trimming and J lost 6 bases, with 12 bases between them. This CDR3 is 13 amino acids long. Germline assignment: CDR1 MNHEY and CDR2 SVGAGI. CDR3 protein: CASSSVVGAEAFF. Here the CDR3 DNA reads TGTGCCAGCAGTTCAGTGGTGGGGGCTGAAGCTTTCTTT.

The genes are TRBV10-3 and TRBJ1-5, with D perhaps matching TRBD1 (5 bases). The CDR3 consists of 13 residues. Trimming cost V 10 bases and J 2 bases, with 12 bases left between them. Germline CDR1 ENHRY, CDR2 SYGVKD. The CDR3 DNA follows: TGTGCCACCCACGGGGGAGGCAATCAGCCCCAGCATTTT. Translation: CATHGGGNQPQHF.